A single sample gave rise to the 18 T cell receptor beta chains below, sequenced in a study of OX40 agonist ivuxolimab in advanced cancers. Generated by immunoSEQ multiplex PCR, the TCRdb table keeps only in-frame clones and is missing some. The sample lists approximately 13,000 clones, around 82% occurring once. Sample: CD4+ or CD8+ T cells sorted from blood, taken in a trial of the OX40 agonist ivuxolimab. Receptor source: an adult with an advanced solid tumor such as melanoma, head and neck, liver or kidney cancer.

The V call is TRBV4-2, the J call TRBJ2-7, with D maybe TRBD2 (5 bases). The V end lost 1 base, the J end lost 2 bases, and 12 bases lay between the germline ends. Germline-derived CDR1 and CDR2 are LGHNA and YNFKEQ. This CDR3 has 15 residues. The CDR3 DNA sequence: TGTGCCAGCAGCCAAGTCGTGGCTAGCCCCTACGAGCAGTACTTC. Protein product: CASSQVVASPYEQYF.

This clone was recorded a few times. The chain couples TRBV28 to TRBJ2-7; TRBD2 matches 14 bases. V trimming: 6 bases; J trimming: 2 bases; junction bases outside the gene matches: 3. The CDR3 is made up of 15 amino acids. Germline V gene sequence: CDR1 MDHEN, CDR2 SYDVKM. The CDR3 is CASRQTSGRAYEQYF. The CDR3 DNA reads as TGTGCCAGCAGGCAGACTAGCGGGAGGGCCTACGAGCAGTACTTC.

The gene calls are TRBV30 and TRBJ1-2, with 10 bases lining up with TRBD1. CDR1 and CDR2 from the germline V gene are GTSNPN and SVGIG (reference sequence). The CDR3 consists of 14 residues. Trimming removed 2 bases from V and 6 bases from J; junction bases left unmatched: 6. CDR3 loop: CAWSSGQGDDGYTF. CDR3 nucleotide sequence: TGTGCCTGGAGTAGTGGACAGGGGGATGATGGCTACACCTTC.

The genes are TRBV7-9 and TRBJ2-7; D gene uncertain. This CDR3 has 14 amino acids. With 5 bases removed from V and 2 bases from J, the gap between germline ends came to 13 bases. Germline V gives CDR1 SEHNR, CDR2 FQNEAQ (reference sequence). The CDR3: CASSGSTTPYEQYF. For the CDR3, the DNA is TGTGCCAGCAGCGGCAGCACGACCCCCTACGAGCAGTACTTC.

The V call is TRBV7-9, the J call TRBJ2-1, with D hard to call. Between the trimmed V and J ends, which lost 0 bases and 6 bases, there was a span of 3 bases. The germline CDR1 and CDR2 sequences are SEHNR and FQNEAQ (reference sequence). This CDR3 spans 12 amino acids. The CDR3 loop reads CASSLAPNEQFF. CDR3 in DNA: TGTGCCAGCAGCTTAGCTCCCAATGAGCAGTTCTTC.

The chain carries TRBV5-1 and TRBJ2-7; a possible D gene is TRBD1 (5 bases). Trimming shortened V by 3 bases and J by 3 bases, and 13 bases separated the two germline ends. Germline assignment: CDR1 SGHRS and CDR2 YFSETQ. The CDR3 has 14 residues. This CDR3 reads CASSYRNAGYEQYF. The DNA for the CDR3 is TGCGCCAGCAGCTACAGGAACGCCGGCTACGAGCAGTACTTC.

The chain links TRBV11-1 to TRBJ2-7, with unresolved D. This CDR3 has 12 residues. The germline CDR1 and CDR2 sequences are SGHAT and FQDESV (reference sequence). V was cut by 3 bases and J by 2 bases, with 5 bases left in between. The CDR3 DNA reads TGTGCCAGCAGCTTCCATCCCTACGAGCAGTACTTC. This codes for CASSFHPYEQYF.

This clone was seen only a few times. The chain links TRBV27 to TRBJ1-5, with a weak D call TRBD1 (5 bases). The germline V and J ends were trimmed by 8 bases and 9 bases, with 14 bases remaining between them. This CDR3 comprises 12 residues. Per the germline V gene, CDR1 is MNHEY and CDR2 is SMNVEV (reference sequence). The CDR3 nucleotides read TGTGCCAGCCGCGGGACGTGGGGGCCCCAGCATTTT. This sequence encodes CASRGTWGPQHF.

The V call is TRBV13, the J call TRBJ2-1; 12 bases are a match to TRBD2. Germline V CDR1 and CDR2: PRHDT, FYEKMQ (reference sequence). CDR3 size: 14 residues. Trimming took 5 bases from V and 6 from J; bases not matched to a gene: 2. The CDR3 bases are TGTGCCAGCAGCCCTAGCGGGGGGGCCAATGAGCAGTTCTTC. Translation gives CASSPSGGANEQFF.

This CDR3 reads CASSMGRVYEQYF. In DNA form, the CDR3 reads TGTGCCAGTAGTATGGGCAGGGTCTACGAGCAGTACTTC. The chain employs TRBV19 and TRBJ2-7, with D possibly TRBD1 on 5 matching bases. The CDR3 sequence is 13 residues long. CDR1 is LNHDA and CDR2 is SQIVND in the germline V gene (reference sequence). The V gene lost 3 bases and the J gene lost 3 bases, with 9 bases spanning the gap.

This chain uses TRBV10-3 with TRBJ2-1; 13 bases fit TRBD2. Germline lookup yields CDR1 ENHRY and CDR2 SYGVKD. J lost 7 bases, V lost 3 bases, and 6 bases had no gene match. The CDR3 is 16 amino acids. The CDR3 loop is CAISDPPGLAGNEQFF. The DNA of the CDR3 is TGTGCCATCAGTGATCCACCGGGACTAGCGGGAAATGAGCAGTTCTTC.

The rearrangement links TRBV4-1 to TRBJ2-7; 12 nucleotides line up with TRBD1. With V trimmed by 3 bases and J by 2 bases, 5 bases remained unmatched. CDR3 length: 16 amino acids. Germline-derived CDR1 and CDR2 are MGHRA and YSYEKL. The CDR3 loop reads CASSHAGTGGAYEQYF. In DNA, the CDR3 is TGCGCCAGCAGCCATGCAGGGACAGGGGGCGCCTACGAGCAGTACTTC.

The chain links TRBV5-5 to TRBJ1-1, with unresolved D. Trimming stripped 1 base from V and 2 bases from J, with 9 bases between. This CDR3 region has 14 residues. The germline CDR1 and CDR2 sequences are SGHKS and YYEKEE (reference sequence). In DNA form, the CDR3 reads TGTGCCAGCAGCTTGTGGAAAGTTAACACTGAAGCTTTCTTT. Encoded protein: CASSLWKVNTEAFF.

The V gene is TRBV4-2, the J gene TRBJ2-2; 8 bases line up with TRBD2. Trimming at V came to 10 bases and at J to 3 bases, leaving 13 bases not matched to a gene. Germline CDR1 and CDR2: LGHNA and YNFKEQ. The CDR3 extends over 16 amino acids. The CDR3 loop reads CATALSRGGYTGELFF. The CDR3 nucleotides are TGTGCCACAGCATTAAGTCGGGGGGGCTACACCGGGGAGCTGTTTTTT.

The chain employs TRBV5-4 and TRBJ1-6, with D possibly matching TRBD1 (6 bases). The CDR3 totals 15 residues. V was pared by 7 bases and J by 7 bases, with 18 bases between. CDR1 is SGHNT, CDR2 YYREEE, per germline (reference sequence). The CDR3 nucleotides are TGTGCCAGCGGGGGGAGTGGGGGCGCGAATTCACCCCTCCACTTT. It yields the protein CASGGSGGANSPLHF.

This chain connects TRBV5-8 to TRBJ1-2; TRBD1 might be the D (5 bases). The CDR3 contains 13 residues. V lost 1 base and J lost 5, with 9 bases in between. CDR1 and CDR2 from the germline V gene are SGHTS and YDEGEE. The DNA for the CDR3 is TGTGCCAGCAGCTTGCGGGGGGTATATGGCTACACCTTC. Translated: CASSLRGVYGYTF.

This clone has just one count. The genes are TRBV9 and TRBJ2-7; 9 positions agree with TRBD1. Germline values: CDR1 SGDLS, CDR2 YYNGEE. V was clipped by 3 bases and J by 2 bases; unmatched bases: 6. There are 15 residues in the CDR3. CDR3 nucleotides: TGTGCCAGCAGCGCACAGGGACAGGGCACCTACGAGCAGTACTTC. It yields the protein CASSAQGQGTYEQYF.

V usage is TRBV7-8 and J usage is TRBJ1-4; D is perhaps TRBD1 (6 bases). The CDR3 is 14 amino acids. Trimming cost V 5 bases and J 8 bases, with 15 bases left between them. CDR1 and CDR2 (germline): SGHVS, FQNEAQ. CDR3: CASSQRGGGEKLFF. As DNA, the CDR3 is TGTGCCAGCAGCCAGAGGGGGGGTGGGGAAAAACTGTTTTTT. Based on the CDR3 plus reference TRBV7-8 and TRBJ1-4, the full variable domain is GAGVSQSPRYKVAKRGQDVALRCDPISGHVSLFWYQQALGQGPEFLTYFQNEAQLDKSGLPSDRFFAERPEGSVSTLKIQRTQQEDSAVYLCASSQRGGGEKLFFGSGTQLSVL.